This TCR beta chain appears in the sequencing data of a study of cytomegalovirus exposure and HLA in healthy donors. This clone is a singleton in its sample. The CDR3 loop spans 15 amino acids. V was cut by 5 bases and J by 10 bases, with 21 bases left in between. CDR1 and CDR2 from the germline V gene are SGHTA and FQGTGA. The PCR made use of 60 Vbeta and 13 Jbeta primers. Produced via immunoSEQ multiplex PCR; TCRdb's table is partial and in-frame only. Of more than 80,000 clones listed, more than 75% were seen once; the top ten hold 5% to 7%. The sequenced sample was PBMCs. This receptor was obtained from a woman aged 45-65 years in good health and CMV-seropositive. This sequence joins TRBV7-3 and TRBJ2-1; the D gene is possibly TRBD2 (7 bases). The CDR3 bases are TGTGCCAGCAGCACAGAGGGGGGGGGACCCCAAGAGCAGTTCTTC. This encodes CASSTEGGGPQEQFF.